The 7 T cell receptor beta chains below come from one sample, sequenced in a study of regulatory T cells in long-lasting Graves disease. For TCR beta, libraries came from iRepertoire HTBI primers and Arm-PCR of CDR3 regions. Via MiXCR, TCRdb re-called the multiplex PCR reads, giving one row per CDR3 protein. This table holds 400,000 to 500,000 distinct CDR3 sequences, about 16% found once. Time point given: newly diagnosed GD, antithyroid drugs for less than 3 months. The TCR library used RNA extracted from PBMCs. These data also featured in a second study, about T cells in Graves' hyperthyroidism and ophthalmopathy.

The specimen was peripheral blood mononuclear cells (PBMCs), collected at new diagnosis, from a patient treated with antithyroid drugs. All receptors come from a woman aged 25 to 39 with Graves disease.

With regard to this clonotype: A much larger clone is a single base away; this may be a read error. J is TRBJ2-3 and V is TRBV5-1; 9 bases fit TRBD2. V lost 1 base to trimming and J lost 5 bases; unmatched junction nucleotides: 5. Germline assignment: CDR1 SGHRS and CDR2 YFSETQ. CDR3 size: 15 residues. Here the CDR3 DNA reads TGCGCCAGCAGCTTGATTGCGGGAGGGAAAGATACGCAGTATTTT. It translates to CASSLIAGGKDTQYF.

This clonotype was recorded at least ten times. The V gene is TRBV28, the J gene TRBJ2-1, with 7 bases lining up with TRBD2. Per the germline V gene, CDR1 is MDHEN and CDR2 is SYDVKM. There are 15 residues in the CDR3. Trimming at V came to 2 bases and at J to 6 bases, leaving 7 bases not matched to a gene. The DNA of the CDR3 is TGTGCCAGCAGTTTAGCGGCTAGCGGTATCAATGAGCAGTTCTTC. Translating gives CASSLAASGINEQFF.

This clonotype was observed at least ten times. This rearrangement joins TRBV6-1 to TRBJ2-7; D might be TRBD1 (5 bases). Germline V CDR1 and CDR2: MNHNS, SASEGT. CDR3 size: 13 residues. The ends were cut back, 6 bases at V and 9 bases at J, with 18 bases in the middle. CDR3 residues: CASRPTLRAMQYF. In nucleotides, the CDR3 is TGTGCCAGCAGGCCCACCCTCAGGGCGATGCAGTACTTC.

At least ten counts were recorded for this clonotype. The rearrangement links TRBV2 to TRBJ2-5; D gene ambiguous. The CDR3 consists of 13 residues. Trimming pared 6 bases from V and 0 bases from J, leaving 8 bases between. Germline lookup yields CDR1 SNHLY and CDR2 FYNNEI. The CDR3 DNA sequence: TGTGCCAGCAGGACAAATTACCAAGAGACCCAGTACTTC. Protein: CASRTNYQETQYF.

As for this clonotype: This sequence may be a read error, since a much larger clone differs from it by one base. This sequence joins TRBV2 and TRBJ2-1; the D is unclear. The germline V and J ends were trimmed by 5 bases and 9 bases, with 11 bases remaining between them. The CDR3 contains 12 residues. Germline CDR1 and CDR2: SNHLY and FYNNEI. DNA for the CDR3: TGTGCCAGCAGTTTATCCGTGGGTGAGCAGTTCTTC. This gives the protein CASSLSVGEQFF.

The chain links TRBV7-3 to TRBJ2-1; 11 nucleotides match TRBD2. Germline V gene sequence: CDR1 SGHTA, CDR2 FQGTGA. CDR3 length: 18 amino acids. Losses at the gene ends were 1 base for V and 3 bases for J; bases not matched to a gene: 8. CDR3 nucleotides: TGTGCCAGCAGCTTAAATCGAACTAGCGGGAGTTTCTACAATGAGCAGTTCTTC. Translating gives CASSLNRTSGSFYNEQFF.

In its sample, this clonotype was seen a few times. J is TRBJ2-1 and V is TRBV18; the D gene is possibly TRBD1 (6 bases). The V end lost 2 bases, the J end lost 3 bases, and 17 bases lay between the germline ends. The CDR3 totals 17 residues. Germline CDR1 and CDR2: KGHSH and LQKENI. The CDR3 DNA reads as TGTGCCAGCTCACCAGGCTCCCTTGGGGGCGGCTACAATGAGCAGTTCTTC. It is translated as CASSPGSLGGGYNEQFF.